This note documents a single T cell receptor beta chain sequence. Primers included in the PCR were 60 Vbeta and 13 Jbeta primers. The assay was immunoSEQ multiplex PCR, and TCRdb's table has in-frame clones only and misses some. The sample has 150,000 to 180,000 clones; about 70% are singletons. This sample is drawn from a study of cytomegalovirus exposure and HLA in healthy donors. The CDR3 is 12 residues long. Trimming took off 3 bases at V and 6 bases at J, with 6 bases between the two ends. Germline V gene data show CDR1 as LNHDA and CDR2 as SQIVND (reference sequence). The sequenced sample consisted of PBMCs. This chain joins TRBV19 and TRBJ1-5; possible D gene TRBD1, 6 bases. The origin of this receptor is a man aged 18 to 29 in good health and CMV-seronegative. CDR3 nucleotide sequence: TGTGCCAGTAGTATGGGGGCTCAGCCCCAGCATTTT. Translating it yields CASSMGAQPQHF.